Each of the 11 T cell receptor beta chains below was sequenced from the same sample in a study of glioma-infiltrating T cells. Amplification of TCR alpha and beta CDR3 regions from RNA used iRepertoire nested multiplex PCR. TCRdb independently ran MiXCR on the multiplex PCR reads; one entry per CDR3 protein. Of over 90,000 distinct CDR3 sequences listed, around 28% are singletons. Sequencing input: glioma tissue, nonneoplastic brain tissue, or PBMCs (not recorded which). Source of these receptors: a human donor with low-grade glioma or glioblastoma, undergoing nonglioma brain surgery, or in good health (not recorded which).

The CDR3 is CASSFSGLGTQYF. In DNA, the CDR3 is TGTGCCAGCAGTTTCAGCGGCCTTGGGACCCAGTACTTC. This chain links TRBV28 with TRBJ2-5; TRBD2 might be the D (5 bases). CDR1 and CDR2 (germline): MDHEN, SYDVKM. Trimming cost V 3 bases and J 7 bases, with 12 bases left between them. The CDR3 extends over 13 amino acids.

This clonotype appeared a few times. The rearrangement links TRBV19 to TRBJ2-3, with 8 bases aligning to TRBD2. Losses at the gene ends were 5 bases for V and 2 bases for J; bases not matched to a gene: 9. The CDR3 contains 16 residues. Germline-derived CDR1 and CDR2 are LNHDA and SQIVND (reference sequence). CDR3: CASSPGTSKITDTQYF. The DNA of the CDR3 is TGTGCCAGTAGTCCCGGGACTAGTAAAATCACAGATACGCAGTATTTT.

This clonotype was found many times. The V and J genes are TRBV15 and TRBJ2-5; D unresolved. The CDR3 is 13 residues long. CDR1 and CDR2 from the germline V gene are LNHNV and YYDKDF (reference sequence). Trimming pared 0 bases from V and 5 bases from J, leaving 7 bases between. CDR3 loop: CATSRDRRETQYF. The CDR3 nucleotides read TGTGCCACCAGCAGAGACAGAAGGGAGACCCAGTACTTC.

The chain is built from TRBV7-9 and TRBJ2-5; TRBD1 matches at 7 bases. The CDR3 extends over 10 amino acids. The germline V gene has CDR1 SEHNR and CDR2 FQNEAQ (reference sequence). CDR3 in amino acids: CLGQQETQYF. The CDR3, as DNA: TGTCTGGGACAGCAAGAGACCCAGTACTTC.

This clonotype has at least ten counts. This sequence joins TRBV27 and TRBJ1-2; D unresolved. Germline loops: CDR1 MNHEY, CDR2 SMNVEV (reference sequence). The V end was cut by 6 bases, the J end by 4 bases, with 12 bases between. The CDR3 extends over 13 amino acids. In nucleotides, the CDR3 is TGTGCCAGCAGCCCCACGGCAGCCTATGGCTACACCTTC. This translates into CASSPTAAYGYTF.

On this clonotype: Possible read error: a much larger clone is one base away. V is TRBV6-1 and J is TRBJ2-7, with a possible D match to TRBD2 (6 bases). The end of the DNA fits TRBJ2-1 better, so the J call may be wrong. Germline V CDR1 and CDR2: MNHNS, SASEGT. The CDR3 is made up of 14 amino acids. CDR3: CASKPTSSYNQQFF. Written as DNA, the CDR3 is TGTGCCAGCAAACCCACTAGCTCCTACAATCAGCAGTTCTTC.

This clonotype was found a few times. The CDR3 DNA reads as TGTGCCAGCTCACCACCAACTTTGACAGATACGCAGTATTTT. Translating gives CASSPPTLTDTQYF. This rearrangement joins TRBV18 to TRBJ2-3; D not resolved. Germline V CDR1 and CDR2: KGHSH, LQKENI. V dropped 0 bases and J dropped 3 bases, with 7 bases sitting between them. The CDR3 is made up of 14 amino acids.

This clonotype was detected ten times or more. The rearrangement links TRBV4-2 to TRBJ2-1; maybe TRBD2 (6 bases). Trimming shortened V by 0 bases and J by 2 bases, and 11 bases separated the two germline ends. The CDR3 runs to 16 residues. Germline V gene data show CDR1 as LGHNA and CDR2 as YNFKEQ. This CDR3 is CASSQDRTGAYNEQFF. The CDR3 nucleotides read TGTGCCAGCAGCCAAGATCGAACGGGGGCCTACAATGAGCAGTTCTTC.

Written as DNA, the CDR3 is TGTGCCAGCAGTCTACAGGGACCCACTGAAGCTTTCTTT. This translates into CASSLQGPTEAFF. The J gene is TRBJ1-1, the V gene TRBV12-3 or TRBV12-4; a possible D gene is TRBD1 (6 bases). Between the trimmed V and J ends, which lost 5 bases and 4 bases, there was a span of 11 bases. The CDR3 has 13 residues.

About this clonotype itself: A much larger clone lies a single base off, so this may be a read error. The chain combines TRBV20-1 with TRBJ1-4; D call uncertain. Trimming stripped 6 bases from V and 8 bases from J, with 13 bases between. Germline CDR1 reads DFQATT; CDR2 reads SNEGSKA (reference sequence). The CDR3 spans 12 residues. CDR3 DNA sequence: TGCAGTGCCCTGTACAGAATCGAAAAACTGTTTTTT. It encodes CSALYRIEKLFF.

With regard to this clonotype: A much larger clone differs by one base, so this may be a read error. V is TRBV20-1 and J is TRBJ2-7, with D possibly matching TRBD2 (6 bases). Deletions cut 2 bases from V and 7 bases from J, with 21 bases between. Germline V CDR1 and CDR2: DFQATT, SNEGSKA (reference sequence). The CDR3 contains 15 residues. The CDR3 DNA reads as TGCAGTGCTAGACGATTAGCGGCGTCCTACAATGAGCAGTACTTC. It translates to CSARRLAASYNEQYF.